This T cell receptor (beta chain) was recovered during a study of PD-L1 blockade in urothelial cancer. At the level of the study: Prior chemotherapy in patients spanned 0 to 3 regimens. Peripheral blood specimens exhibited a median yield of around 140,000 T cells.

The study, taken as a whole, reports: In blood at 3 weeks, tumor-associated clones expanded more among patients with durable benefit. Better survival was predicted by below-median pretreatment blood TCR clonality.

Some clones are missing from TCRdb's copy, which holds only in-frame ones; the method was immunoSEQ multiplex PCR. The table includes some 41,000 clones, approximately 88% detected once. Points on this clone: Its antigen remains unknown.

This sequence was found in an older man with urothelial cancer. The sequencing here drew on PBMCs, taken around atezolizumab (anti-PD-L1) treatment.

CDR3 DNA sequence: TGTGCCAGTAGCCTTCCGAAAACATTTAACGGGGAGCTGTTTTTT. Residues: CASSLPKTFNGELFF. The chain links TRBV19 to TRBJ2-2, with D unclear. Germline V gene data show CDR1 as LNHDA and CDR2 as SQIVND (reference sequence). V gave up 6 bases and J gave up 7 bases, with 18 bases separating them. The CDR3 has 15 amino acids.